This T cell receptor (beta chain) was sequenced during a study of blood T cells in healthy people across ages. Study information: About one barcoded beta molecule per two T cells was captured by template switching.

This CDR3 comprises 15 residues. Germline V gene data show CDR1 as SGHVS and CDR2 as FQNEAQ. Trimming at V came to 5 bases and at J to 8 bases, leaving 9 bases not matched to a gene. A minimum of 7 million PBMCs was isolated per sample. Through a sample-barcoded 5' primer and a J-beta primer mix, a second PCR was run for roughly 6 to 12 cycles. TCRdb recomputed calls from the 5' RACE reads with MiXCR, one row per CDR3 protein. Found here are about 620,000 distinct CDR3 sequences, roughly half of them singletons; the top ten hold less than 15%. Study findings and constraints: Both naive CD4+ cell counts and diversity were greater in long-lived donors than in aged donors. Naive T cell percentage and TCR beta diversity correlated strongly.

With regard to this clonotype: Antigen: not known.

V and J are TRBV7-8 and TRBJ1-4, with 9 bases matching TRBD1. Sequencing was carried out using blood. The TCR sequence derives from a woman aged 80 or over in good health. CDR3 coding DNA: TGTGCCAGCAGCCTAACGGGACAGGGTCGCGAAAAACTGTTTTTT. This translates into CASSLTGQGREKLFF.